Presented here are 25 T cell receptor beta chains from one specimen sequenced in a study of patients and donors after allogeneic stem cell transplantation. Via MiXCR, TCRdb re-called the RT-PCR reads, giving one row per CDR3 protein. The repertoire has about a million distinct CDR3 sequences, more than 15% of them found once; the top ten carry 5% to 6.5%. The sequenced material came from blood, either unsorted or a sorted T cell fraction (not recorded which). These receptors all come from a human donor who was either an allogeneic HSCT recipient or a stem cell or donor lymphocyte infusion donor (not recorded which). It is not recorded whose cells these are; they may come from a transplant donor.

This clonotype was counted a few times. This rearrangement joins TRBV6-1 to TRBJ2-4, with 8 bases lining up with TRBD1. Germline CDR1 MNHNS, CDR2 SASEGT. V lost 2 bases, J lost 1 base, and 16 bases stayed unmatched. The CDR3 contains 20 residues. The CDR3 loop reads CASSEWVGLSGGDAKNIQYF. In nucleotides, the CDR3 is TGTGCCAGCAGTGAATGGGTTGGGCTCTCAGGGGGCGATGCCAAAAACATTCAGTACTTC.

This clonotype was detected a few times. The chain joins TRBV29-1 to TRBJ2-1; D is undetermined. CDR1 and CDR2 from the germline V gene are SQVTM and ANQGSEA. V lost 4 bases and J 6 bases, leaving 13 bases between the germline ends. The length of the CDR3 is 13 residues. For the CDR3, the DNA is TGCAGCGTTGTTCCGGGTCCCGGCAATGAGCAGTTCTTC. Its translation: CSVVPGPGNEQFF.

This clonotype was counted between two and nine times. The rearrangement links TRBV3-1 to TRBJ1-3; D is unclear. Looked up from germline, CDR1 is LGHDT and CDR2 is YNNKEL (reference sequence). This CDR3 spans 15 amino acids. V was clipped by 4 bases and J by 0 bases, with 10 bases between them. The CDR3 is CASSLGPYSGNTIYF. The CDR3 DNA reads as TGTGCCAGCAGCCTCGGACCGTACTCTGGAAACACCATATATTTT.

CDR3: CASSDSYHMNTEAFF. The CDR3 nucleotides are TGTGCCAGCAGTGACTCATACCACATGAACACTGAAGCTTTCTTT. V gene TRBV6-4 combines with J gene TRBJ1-1; D gene unclear. Trimming removed 0 bases from V and 0 bases from J, with 8 bases in between. The germline V gene has CDR1 MRHNA and CDR2 SNTAGT. The CDR3 extends over 15 amino acids.

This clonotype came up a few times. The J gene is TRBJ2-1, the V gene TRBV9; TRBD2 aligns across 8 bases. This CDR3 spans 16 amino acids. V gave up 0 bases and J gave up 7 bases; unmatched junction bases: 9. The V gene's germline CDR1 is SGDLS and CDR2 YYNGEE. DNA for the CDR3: TGTGCCAGCAGCGTAGAGGGATCTAGCGGGCGTAATGAGCAGTTCTTC. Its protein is CASSVEGSSGRNEQFF.

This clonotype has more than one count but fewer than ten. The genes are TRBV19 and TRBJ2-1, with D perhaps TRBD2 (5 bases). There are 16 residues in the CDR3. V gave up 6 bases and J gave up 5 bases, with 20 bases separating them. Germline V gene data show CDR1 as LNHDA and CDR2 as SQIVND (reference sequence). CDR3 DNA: TGTGCCAGTAGGGGGAGTTGGGTGGGAGAGGACAATGAGCAGTTCTTC. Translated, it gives CASRGSWVGEDNEQFF.

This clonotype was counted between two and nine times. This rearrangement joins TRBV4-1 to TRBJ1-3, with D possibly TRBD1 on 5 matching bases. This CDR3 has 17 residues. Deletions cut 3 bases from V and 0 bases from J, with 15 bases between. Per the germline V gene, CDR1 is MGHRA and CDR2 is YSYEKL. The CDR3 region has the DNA TGCGCCAGCAGCCAGGGGGACGGAAAAAGCTCTGGAAACACCATATATTTT. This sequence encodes CASSQGDGKSSGNTIYF.

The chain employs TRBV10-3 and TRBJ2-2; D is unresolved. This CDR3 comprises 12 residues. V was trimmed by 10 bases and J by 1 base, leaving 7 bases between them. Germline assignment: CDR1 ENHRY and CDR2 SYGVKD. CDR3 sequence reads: CATSWNTGELFF. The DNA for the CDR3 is TGTGCCACCTCTTGGAACACCGGGGAGCTGTTTTTT.

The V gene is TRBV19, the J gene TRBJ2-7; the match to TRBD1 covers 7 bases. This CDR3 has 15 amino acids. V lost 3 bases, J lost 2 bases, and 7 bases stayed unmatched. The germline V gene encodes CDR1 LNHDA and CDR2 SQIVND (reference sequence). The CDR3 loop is CASSIVFGTAYEQYF. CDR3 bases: TGTGCCAGTAGTATCGTTTTCGGGACAGCCTACGAGCAGTACTTC.

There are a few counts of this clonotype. The CDR3 is CASSIDPGTYEQYF. The CDR3 bases are TGTGCCAGTAGTATAGATCCTGGGACCTACGAGCAGTACTTC. The chain links TRBV19 to TRBJ2-7; D unresolved. V shed 0 bases and J shed 2 bases, with 8 bases lying between them. Germline CDR1 is LNHDA and CDR2 is SQIVND (reference sequence). The CDR3 is 14 residues long.

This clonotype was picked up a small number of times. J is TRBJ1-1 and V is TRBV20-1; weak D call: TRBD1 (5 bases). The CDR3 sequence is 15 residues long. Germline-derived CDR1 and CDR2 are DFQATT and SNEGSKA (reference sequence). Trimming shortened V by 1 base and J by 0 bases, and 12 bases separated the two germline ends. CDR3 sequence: CSARVAGNMNTEAFF. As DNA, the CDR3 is TGCAGTGCTAGAGTTGCAGGGAATATGAACACTGAAGCTTTCTTT.

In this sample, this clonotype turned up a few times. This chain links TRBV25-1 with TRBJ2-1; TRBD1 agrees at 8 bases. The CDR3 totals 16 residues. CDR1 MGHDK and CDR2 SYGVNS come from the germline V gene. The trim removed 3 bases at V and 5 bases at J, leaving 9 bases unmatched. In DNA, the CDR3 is TGTGCCAGCAGTGACCTGGGGGACAGGCACCACAATGAGCAGTTCTTC. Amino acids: CASSDLGDRHHNEQFF.

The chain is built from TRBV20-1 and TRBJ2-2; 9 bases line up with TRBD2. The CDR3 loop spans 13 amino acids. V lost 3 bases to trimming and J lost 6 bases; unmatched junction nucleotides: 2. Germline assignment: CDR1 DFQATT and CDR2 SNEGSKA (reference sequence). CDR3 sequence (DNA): TGCAGTGCTAGGGGGACTAGCCCCGGGGAGCTGTTTTTT. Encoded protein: CSARGTSPGELFF.

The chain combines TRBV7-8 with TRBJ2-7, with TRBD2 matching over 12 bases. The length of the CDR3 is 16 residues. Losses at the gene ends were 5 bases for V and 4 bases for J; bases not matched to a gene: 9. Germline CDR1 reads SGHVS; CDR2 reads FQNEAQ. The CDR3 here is CASSVLTSGRPYEQYF. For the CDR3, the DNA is TGTGCCAGCAGCGTATTGACTAGCGGGAGACCTTACGAGCAGTACTTC.

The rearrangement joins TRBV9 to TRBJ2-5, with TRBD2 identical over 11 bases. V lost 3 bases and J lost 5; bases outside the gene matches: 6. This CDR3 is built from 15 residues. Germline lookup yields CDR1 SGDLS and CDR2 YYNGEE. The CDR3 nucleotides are TGTGCCAGCAGCGCGGTAGCGGGGGGGCACGAGACCCAGTACTTC. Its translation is CASSAVAGGHETQYF.

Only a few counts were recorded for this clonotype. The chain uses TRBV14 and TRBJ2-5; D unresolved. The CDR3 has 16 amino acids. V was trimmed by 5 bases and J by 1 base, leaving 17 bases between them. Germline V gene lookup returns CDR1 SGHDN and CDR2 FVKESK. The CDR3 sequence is CASSKSHSKTQETQYF. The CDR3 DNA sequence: TGTGCCAGCAGCAAAAGCCATAGTAAGACCCAAGAGACCCAGTACTTC.

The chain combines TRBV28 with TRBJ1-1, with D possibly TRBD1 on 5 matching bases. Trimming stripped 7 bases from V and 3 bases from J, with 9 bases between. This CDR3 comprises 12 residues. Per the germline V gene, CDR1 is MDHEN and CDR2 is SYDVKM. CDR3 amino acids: CASTREDTEAFF. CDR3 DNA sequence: TGTGCCAGCACCAGGGAGGACACTGAAGCTTTCTTT.

Here the CDR3 DNA reads TGCGCCAGCAGCAACTCCCGGACAGGGGGGACTCGAGAGCAGTACTTC. It specifies CASSNSRTGGTREQYF. The V call is TRBV5-1, the J call TRBJ2-7, with TRBD1 matching 10 bases. Trimming at V came to 4 bases and at J to 7 bases, leaving 14 bases not matched to a gene. The CDR3 is 16 amino acids. Germline assignment: CDR1 SGHRS and CDR2 YFSETQ.

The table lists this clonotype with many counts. CDR3 in amino acids: CASSPILNTEAFF. In nucleotides, the CDR3 is TGCGCCAGCAGCCCCATCTTGAACACTGAAGCTTTCTTT. The chain carries TRBV4-1 and TRBJ1-1; D is ambiguous. The germline V gene encodes CDR1 MGHRA and CDR2 YSYEKL. Trimming took off 4 bases at V and 0 bases at J, with 6 bases between the two ends. This CDR3 comprises 13 residues.

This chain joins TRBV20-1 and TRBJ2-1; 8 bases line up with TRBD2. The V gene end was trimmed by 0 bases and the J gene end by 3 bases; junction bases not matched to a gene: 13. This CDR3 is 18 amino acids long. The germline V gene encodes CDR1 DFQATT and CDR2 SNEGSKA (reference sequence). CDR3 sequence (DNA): TGCAGTGCTAGAGATACGGAAGCGGGGGCCTCGTACTACAATGAGCAGTTCTTC. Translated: CSARDTEAGASYYNEQFF.

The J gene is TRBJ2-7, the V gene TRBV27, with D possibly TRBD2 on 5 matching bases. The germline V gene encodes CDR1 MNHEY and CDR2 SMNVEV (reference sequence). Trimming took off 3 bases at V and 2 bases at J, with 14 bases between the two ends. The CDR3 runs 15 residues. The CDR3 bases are TGTGCCAGCAGTTTCACTGCGGAGGACCCCTACGAGCAGTACTTC. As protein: CASSFTAEDPYEQYF.

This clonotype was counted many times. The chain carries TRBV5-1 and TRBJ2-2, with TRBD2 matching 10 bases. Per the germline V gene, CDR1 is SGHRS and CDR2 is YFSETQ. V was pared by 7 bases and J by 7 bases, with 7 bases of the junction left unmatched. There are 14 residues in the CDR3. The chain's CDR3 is CASASGSFNGELFF. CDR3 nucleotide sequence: TGCGCCAGCGCTAGCGGGAGTTTTAACGGGGAGCTGTTTTTT.

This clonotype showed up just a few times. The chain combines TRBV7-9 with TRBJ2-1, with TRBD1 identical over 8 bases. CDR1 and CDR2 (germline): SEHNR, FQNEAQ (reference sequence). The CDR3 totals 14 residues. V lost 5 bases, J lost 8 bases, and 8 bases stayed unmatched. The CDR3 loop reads CASSEGTGGDEQFF. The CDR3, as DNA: TGTGCCAGCAGCGAGGGGACAGGCGGGGATGAGCAGTTCTTC.

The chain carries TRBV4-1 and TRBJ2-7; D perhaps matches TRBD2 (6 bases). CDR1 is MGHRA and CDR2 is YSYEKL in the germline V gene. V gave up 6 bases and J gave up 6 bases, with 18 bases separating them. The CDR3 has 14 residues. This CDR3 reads CASRQPGTSGEQYF. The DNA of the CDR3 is TGCGCCAGCAGGCAGCCCGGGACTTCCGGCGAGCAGTACTTC.

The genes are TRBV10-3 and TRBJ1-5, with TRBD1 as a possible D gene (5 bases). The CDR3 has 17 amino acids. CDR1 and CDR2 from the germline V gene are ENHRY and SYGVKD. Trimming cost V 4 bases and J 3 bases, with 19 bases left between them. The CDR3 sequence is CAISGHKTRGDNQPQHF. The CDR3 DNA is TGTGCCATCAGTGGGCACAAGACCCGGGGGGACAATCAGCCCCAGCATTTT.